This T cell receptor (beta chain) was sequenced during a study of regulatory T cells in long-lasting Graves disease. The sample holds many counts of this clonotype. Stated time point: newly diagnosed GD, antithyroid drugs for less than 3 months. RNA isolated from PBMCs was used to make the TCR library. Through Arm-PCR of CDR3 regions and iRepertoire HTBI primers, TCR beta libraries were built. TCRdb reanalysed the multiplex PCR reads using MiXCR and keeps one entry per CDR3 protein. The sample carries 440,000 or so distinct CDR3 sequences, around 15% recorded once. Germline loops: CDR1 MNHNS, CDR2 SASEGT. The CDR3 spans 14 residues. The ends were cut back, 6 bases at V and 2 bases at J, with 11 bases in the middle. These data also formed part of another study, on T cells in Graves' hyperthyroidism and ophthalmopathy.

V is TRBV6-1 and J is TRBJ1-5; D is undetermined. The sequencing used peripheral blood mononuclear cells (PBMCs), collected at new diagnosis, from a patient treated with antithyroid drugs. The clonotype was recovered from a young woman with Graves disease. The CDR3 region has the DNA TGTGCCAGCAGGGAGTCTATCGGCAATCAGCCCCAGCATTTT. This translates into CASRESIGNQPQHF.